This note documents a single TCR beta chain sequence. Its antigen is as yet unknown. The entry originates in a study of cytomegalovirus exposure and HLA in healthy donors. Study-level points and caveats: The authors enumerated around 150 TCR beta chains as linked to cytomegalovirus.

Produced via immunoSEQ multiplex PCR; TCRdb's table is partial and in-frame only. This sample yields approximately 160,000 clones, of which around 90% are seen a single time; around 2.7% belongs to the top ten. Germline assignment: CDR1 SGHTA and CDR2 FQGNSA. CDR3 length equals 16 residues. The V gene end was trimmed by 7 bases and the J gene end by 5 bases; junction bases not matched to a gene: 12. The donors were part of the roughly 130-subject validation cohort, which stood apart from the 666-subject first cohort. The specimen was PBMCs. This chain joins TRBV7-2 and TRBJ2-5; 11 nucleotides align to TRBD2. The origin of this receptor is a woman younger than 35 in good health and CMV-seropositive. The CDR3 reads CASILLSGGAGETQYF. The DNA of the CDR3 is TGTGCCAGCATCCTTCTTAGCGGGGGGGCCGGGGAGACCCAGTACTTC. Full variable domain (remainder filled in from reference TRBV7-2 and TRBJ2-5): GAGVSQSPSNKVTEKGKDVELRCDPISGHTALYWYRQSLGQGLEFLIYFQGNSAPDKSGLPSDRFSAERTGGSVSTLTIQRTQQEDSAVYLCASILLSGGAGETQYFGPGTRLLVL.